This is a list of T cell receptor beta chains from one sample in a study of blood T cells in healthy people across ages. TCRdb reanalysed the 5' RACE reads using MiXCR and keeps one entry per CDR3 protein. Of some 710,000 distinct CDR3 sequences in the sample, about 47% are singletons; the top ten hold 18%. The sample comprised blood. Source of these receptors: a man aged 80 or over in good health. CDR3s include the opening cysteine and the closing phenylalanine or tryptophan. Each record gives: CDR3 protein, V gene.

cdr3_aa: CASSQDRESRRVSSPLHF; v_call: TRBV4-1
cdr3_aa: CASSLGSLESRNYGYTF; v_call: TRBV7-2
cdr3_aa: CASSDSGPWTGDSTNEKLFF; v_call: TRBV6-4
cdr3_aa: CASSIMDEQYF; v_call: TRBV27
cdr3_aa: CSAEKTGNNSPLHF; v_call: TRBV20-1
cdr3_aa: CSVETGGGYEQYF; v_call: TRBV29-1
cdr3_aa: CASSLVVTGYPKNIQYF; v_call: TRBV12-3/TRBV12-4
cdr3_aa: CASSKVQSFYNSPLHF; v_call: TRBV21-1
cdr3_aa: CASSQVVWGEQFF; v_call: TRBV4-3
cdr3_aa: CASSLTQGGYNEQFF; v_call: TRBV12-3/TRBV12-4
cdr3_aa: CATRRPTLFYNEQFF; v_call: TRBV6-5
cdr3_aa: CASKPISHTDTQYF; v_call: TRBV28
cdr3_aa: CASSSTGGGAYNEQFF; v_call: TRBV7-8
cdr3_aa: CSAVGGSATNEKLFF; v_call: TRBV20-1
cdr3_aa: CASSIRDETYEQYF; v_call: TRBV6-2/TRBV6-3
cdr3_aa: CASSLVSGTEQYF; v_call: TRBV11-2
cdr3_aa: CATSDTSPNTEAFF; v_call: TRBV24-1
cdr3_aa: CASTESDQGFPETQYF; v_call: TRBV28
cdr3_aa: CGLLGEDGTNSPLHF; v_call: TRBV20-1
cdr3_aa: CASSQAGAGRRNEQFF; v_call: TRBV3-1
cdr3_aa: CASSEKLAAGYNEQFF; v_call: TRBV2
cdr3_aa: CASSLSSGGVRGNQPQHF; v_call: TRBV28
cdr3_aa: CAIRASGRSSYNEQFF; v_call: TRBV10-3
cdr3_aa: CASSSGAHGTEAFF; v_call: TRBV7-3
cdr3_aa: CASSPADRGEAFF; v_call: TRBV7-2
cdr3_aa: CASSSRTDYNSPLHF; v_call: TRBV7-2
cdr3_aa: CASSLDGAGNGDTQYF; v_call: TRBV7-2
cdr3_aa: CASSEPKSGSGTDTQYF; v_call: TRBV10-1